The entry that follows covers one T cell receptor beta chain sequence. Antigen: not known. This specimen belongs to a study of T cells in Graves' hyperthyroidism and ophthalmopathy. For the study at large: Specimen type is peripheral blood, collected at initial diagnosis prior to any treatment. The study, taken as a whole, reports: Before onset, by a median of approximately 5.9 months, the model predicted ophthalmopathy.

J was trimmed by 0 bases and V by 4 bases; bases with no gene match: 5. The CDR3 is 17 amino acids. Germline V gives CDR1 SNHLY, CDR2 FYNNEI. Using RNA transcripts as the source, TCR beta CDR3 regions were amplified. The HTBI primer set served for first-round RT-PCR of the TCR CDR3. TCRdb fed the multiplex PCR reads into MiXCR, producing one record per CDR3 protein. The sample has around 400,000 distinct CDR3 sequences; approximately 25% are singletons. This sequence originates from a man in his fifties or sixties with Graves' hyperthyroidism. The chain is built from TRBV2 and TRBJ2-1; 11 nucleotides agree with TRBD2. The specimen sequenced was blood. In nucleotides, the CDR3 is TGTGCCAGCAGTGGAGGAGGGACTAGCGGCTCCTACAATGAGCAGTTCTTC. Translation gives CASSGGGTSGSYNEQFF.